This TCR beta chain was documented in a study of T cells after yellow fever vaccination. Study details: Where fractions had low cell numbers, libraries were prepared from them with the SMART-Seq v4 Ultra Low Input RNA kit. Overall study findings and caveats: A large majority of primary-vaccination clones showed up again after the booster (around 95% CD4, 88% CD8).

J was trimmed by 7 bases and V by 5 bases; bases with no gene match: 13. This CDR3 is built from 15 residues. Germline-derived CDR1 and CDR2 are SGHTA and FQGNSA. For this clonotype: Its antigen is unidentified.

TCRdb re-called the 5' RACE reads through MiXCR, storing one row per CDR3 protein. Among nearly 350,000 distinct CDR3 sequences listed, about 8.3% were seen once. The clonotype originates from a man between 18 and 29 years old who received the YFV17D yellow fever vaccine. V is TRBV7-2 and J is TRBJ2-7, with 8 bases aligning to TRBD2. The material sequenced was PBMCs, taken around 45 days after the first yellow fever vaccination. CDR3 protein: CASSPGTRGGWEQYV. CDR3 DNA: TGTGCCAGCAGCCCAGGGACTAGAGGAGGGTGGGAGCAGTACGTC.